One sample yielded the 17 T cell receptor beta chains listed below, sequenced in a study of brain T cells in children with intractable seizures. Using immunoSEQ multiplex PCR, the repertoire was profiled, and TCRdb retains in-frame clones only, with some absent. Here the sample spans 60,000 to 65,000 clones, about 96% being singletons. The sample in question was peripheral blood, obtained at surgery. These receptor sequences come from a boy less than two years old with focal cortical dysplasia and intractable seizures.

The V gene is TRBV4-2, the J gene TRBJ1-5, with D uncertain. Trimming cost V 4 bases and J 4 bases, with 11 bases left between them. This CDR3 is built from 14 residues. Germline-derived CDR1 and CDR2 are LGHNA and YNFKEQ. The DNA of the CDR3 is TGTGCCAGCAGCCCACTGTCGGGGAATCAGCCCCAGCATTTT. Its translation is CASSPLSGNQPQHF.

This clone was observed once. The chain couples TRBV7-9 to TRBJ2-3; TRBD1 matches at 9 bases. V shed 4 bases, J shed 0 bases, and the junction held 8 bases outside the gene matches. The CDR3 totals 17 residues. Germline lookup yields CDR1 SEHNR and CDR2 FQNEAQ (reference sequence). The CDR3 is CASSSLTGGGSTDTQYF. CDR3 coding DNA: TGTGCCAGCAGCTCCCTGACAGGGGGGGGAAGCACAGATACGCAGTATTTT.

This clone was detected only once. The chain is built from TRBV6-1 and TRBJ1-5, with D tentatively TRBD1 (6 bases). This CDR3 spans 16 amino acids. The germline V gene has CDR1 MNHNS and CDR2 SASEGT. Trimming shortened V by 4 bases and J by 3 bases, and 16 bases separated the two germline ends. As DNA, the CDR3 is TGTGCCAGCAGTGGCCTGGGGGGGGCCCCCAATCAGCCCCAGCATTTT. Protein sequence: CASSGLGGAPNQPQHF.

The chain is built from TRBV21-1 and TRBJ2-7; the table's D call TRBD2 went unverified against the DNA. TRBV21-1 is a pseudogene segment. The CDR3 is 21 amino acids. The CDR3 nucleotides are TGTGCCAGCAGCAAAGTCTTCTATAATTGGACTAGCGGGAGGGCAGTAATCGAGCAGTACTTC. It is translated as CASSKVFYNWTSGRAVIEQYF.

The chain uses TRBV7-9 and TRBJ2-5; D perhaps matches TRBD2 (7 bases). The CDR3 has 15 amino acids. Trimming left V 2 bases short and J 5 bases short, with 15 bases between. CDR1 is SEHNR and CDR2 is FQNEAQ in the germline V gene (reference sequence). The CDR3 coding sequence is TGTGCCAGCAGCTTATTGGTAGGGGGGGCGGAGACCCAGTACTTC. This sequence encodes CASSLLVGGAETQYF.

This chain connects TRBV4-1 to TRBJ2-5; D uncertain. Per the germline V gene, CDR1 is MGHRA and CDR2 is YSYEKL. Trimming took off 0 bases at V and 4 bases at J, with 15 bases between the two ends. The CDR3 runs to 16 residues. In DNA, the CDR3 is TGCGCCAGCAGCCAAGAACCCGTCAGGCGGACAGAGACCCAGTACTTC. Its translation is CASSQEPVRRTETQYF.

V usage is TRBV5-1 and J usage is TRBJ1-1; D is unclear. Germline assignment: CDR1 SGHRS and CDR2 YFSETQ. The germline V and J ends were trimmed by 6 bases and 4 bases, with 19 bases remaining between them. This CDR3 spans 15 amino acids. CDR3 amino acids: CASTLVGTTSTEAFF. CDR3 bases: TGCGCCAGCACCCTAGTAGGAACAACTAGCACTGAAGCTTTCTTT.

The J gene is TRBJ2-1, the V gene TRBV4-2; the match to TRBD2 covers 11 bases. CDR1 LGHNA and CDR2 YNFKEQ come from the germline V gene. Trimming at V came to 5 bases and at J to 5 bases, leaving 5 bases not matched to a gene. This CDR3 region has 15 residues. The CDR3 loop is CASSTLAGANNEQFF. CDR3 nucleotide sequence: TGTGCCAGCAGCACACTAGCGGGAGCCAACAATGAGCAGTTCTTC.

The chain has TRBV7-2 and TRBJ2-7; 12 nucleotides align to TRBD2. V lost 5 bases, J lost 0 bases, and 11 bases stayed unmatched. From germline, CDR1 is SGHTA and CDR2 FQGNSA. The CDR3 is made up of 18 amino acids. This chain's CDR3 is CASSTKATSGGFSYEQYF. CDR3 DNA: TGTGCCAGCAGCACAAAAGCAACTAGCGGGGGGTTCTCCTACGAGCAGTACTTC.

The CDR3 here is CAISESTMNTEAFF. The CDR3, as DNA: TGTGCCATCAGTGAGTCGACTATGAACACTGAAGCTTTCTTT. The rearrangement uses TRBV10-3 and TRBJ1-1; D is undetermined. The ends were cut back, 0 bases at V and 0 bases at J, with 5 bases in the middle. This CDR3 region has 14 residues. Germline values: CDR1 ENHRY, CDR2 SYGVKD.

The V gene is TRBV5-1, the J gene TRBJ2-1; TRBD2 matches 14 bases. Germline V gives CDR1 SGHRS, CDR2 YFSETQ. J lost 10 bases, V lost 7 bases, and 7 bases had no gene match. The CDR3 length is 14 residues. CDR3 in DNA: TGCGCCAGCGTGGGGACTAGCGGGGGTCGGGAGCAGTTCTTC. It yields the protein CASVGTSGGREQFF.

This chain joins TRBV19 and TRBJ2-1; 8 bases align to TRBD2. CDR1 is LNHDA and CDR2 is SQIVND in the germline V gene (reference sequence). Trimming cost V 2 bases and J 7 bases; bases outside gene matches: 10. The CDR3 consists of 16 residues. The CDR3 nucleotides are TGTGCCAGTAGTATACAATCGGGACTAGGGGTTAATGAGCAGTTCTTC. It yields the protein CASSIQSGLGVNEQFF. Full variable domain (remainder filled in from reference TRBV19 and TRBJ2-1): DGGITQSPKYLFRKEGQNVTLSCEQNLNHDAMYWYRQDPGQGLRLIYYSQIVNDFQKGDIAEGYSVSREKKESFPLTVTSAQKNPTAFYLCASSIQSGLGVNEQFFGPGTRLTVL.

The rearrangement uses TRBV29-1 and TRBJ1-1; D is undetermined. Trimming removed 7 bases from V and 0 bases from J, with 12 bases in between. The CDR3 runs to 13 residues. Germline V gene lookup returns CDR1 SQVTM and CDR2 ANQGSEA. CDR3 sequence: CSAAASMNTEAFF. The CDR3 DNA follows: TGCAGCGCGGCAGCCAGCATGAACACTGAAGCTTTCTTT.

V and J are TRBV7-9 and TRBJ2-1; no reliable D call. V lost 7 bases, J lost 10 bases, and 17 bases lay in between. Germline V CDR1 and CDR2: SEHNR, FQNEAQ (reference sequence). This CDR3 contains 13 residues. The CDR3 region is CASTTRASREQFF. CDR3 bases: TGTGCCAGCACCACCCGGGCGAGTCGGGAGCAGTTCTTC.

The chain combines TRBV20-1 with TRBJ2-5, with unresolved D. The CDR3 is made up of 11 amino acids. With 3 bases removed from V and 5 bases from J, the gap between germline ends came to 7 bases. CDR1 and CDR2 (germline): DFQATT, SNEGSKA (reference sequence). CDR3 loop: CSASLVETQYF. For the CDR3, the DNA is TGCAGTGCTAGCTTAGTGGAGACCCAGTACTTC.

The rearrangement links TRBV6-6 to TRBJ1-1; perhaps TRBD1 as D (5 bases). The CDR3 loop spans 14 amino acids. The germline CDR1 and CDR2 sequences are MNHNY and SVGAGI (reference sequence). V dropped 0 bases and J dropped 4 bases, with 9 bases sitting between them. The CDR3 sequence: CASSYSGVGTEAFF. The CDR3 coding sequence is TGTGCCAGCAGTTACTCGGGGGTCGGCACTGAAGCTTTCTTT.

V usage is TRBV5-1 and J usage is TRBJ2-1; D gene ambiguous. Trimming took off 1 base at V and 8 bases at J, with 10 bases between the two ends. The CDR3 is 13 amino acids. The V gene's germline CDR1 is SGHRS and CDR2 YFSETQ. Written as DNA, the CDR3 is TGCGCCAGCAGCTTGTTTCCCGGTGATGAGCAGTTCTTC. Translating gives CASSLFPGDEQFF.